A single sample gave rise to the 32 T cell receptor beta chains below, sequenced in a study of T cell repertoires in cytomegalovirus infection (dated by TCRdb to about 2019). This sample's treatment or condition label indicates: in vitro stimulation with specific CMV peptide epitopes to enrich CMV-specific T cells. These receptors lack a known antigen. Sequenced using an Illumina HiSeq 1500. The public sequencing data were trimmed at Q25 with fastp and processed into clonotypes with MiXCR by TCRdb, which kept only in-frame beta chains. Under each unique CDR3 protein, matching rows form one entry showing the most common genes and DNA. In all, the sample holds about 920,000 distinct CDR3 sequences, and less than 40% of those were seen once. The ten top clones hold roughly an eighth of the sample. Sequenced material: cultured CD8+ T cells from PBMCs, taken from culture after CMV antigen stimulation. These receptors all stem from a human donor in good health (CMV status not recorded). Some clones in this sample may be carry-over from other donors' samples.

Many counts were recorded for this clonotype. The chain has TRBV7-8 and TRBJ2-2; 9 bases align to TRBD1. Germline V gene data show CDR1 as SGHVS and CDR2 as FQNEAQ. V was clipped by 4 bases and J by 5 bases; unmatched bases: 11. The CDR3 loop spans 17 amino acids. CDR3 amino acids: CASSSEQGQGWTGELFF. In DNA, the CDR3 is TGTGCCAGCAGCTCCGAGCAGGGACAGGGTTGGACCGGGGAGCTGTTTTTT.

This clonotype was seen only a few times. The chain links TRBV12-5 to TRBJ2-1; TRBD2 matches at 14 bases. The CDR3 length is 18 residues. The germline CDR1 and CDR2 sequences are LGHNT and FRNRAP. V lost 5 bases to trimming and J lost 5 bases; unmatched junction nucleotides: 11. This chain's CDR3 is CASGDPTSGGVVDNEQFF. DNA of the CDR3: TGTGCTAGTGGTGACCCGACTAGCGGGGGGGTTGTAGACAATGAGCAGTTCTTC.

The chain couples TRBV10-3 to TRBJ2-1; TRBD1 agrees at 7 bases. The V gene's germline CDR1 is ENHRY and CDR2 SYGVKD. The CDR3 length is 13 residues. Trimming removed 4 bases from V and 6 bases from J; junction bases left unmatched: 3. The CDR3 coding sequence is TGTGCCATCAGTGTACCAGGGGGCAATGAGCAGTTCTTC. It codes for CAISVPGGNEQFF.

There are a few counts of this clonotype. V is TRBV6-6 and J is TRBJ2-7; D is perhaps TRBD2 (6 bases). Germline CDR1 and CDR2: MNHNY and SVGAGI (reference sequence). This CDR3 contains 14 residues. Trimming pared 10 bases from V and 0 bases from J, leaving 16 bases between. The CDR3 spells CATTSGEYSYEQYV. CDR3 in DNA: TGTGCCACCACGTCGGGGGAGTACTCCTACGAGCAGTACGTC.

The gene calls are TRBV7-9 and TRBJ1-5; possible D gene TRBD1, 5 bases. CDR1 SEHNR and CDR2 FQNEAQ come from the germline V gene (reference sequence). Trimming removed 4 bases at V and 0 bases at J, with 10 bases between. The CDR3 totals 15 residues. The CDR3 DNA follows: TGTGCCAGCAGCTCAGACAGTTATAGCAATCAGCCCCAGCATTTT. This encodes CASSSDSYSNQPQHF.

This rearrangement joins TRBV6-5 to TRBJ1-1; 12 positions match TRBD1. Losses at the gene ends were 2 bases for V and 4 bases for J; bases not matched to a gene: 8. Germline values: CDR1 MNHEY, CDR2 SVGAGI. This CDR3 has 17 amino acids. CDR3 DNA: TGTGCCAGCAGTTACCAACCGGGACAGGGGGCGGGCACTGAAGCTTTCTTT. Amino acids: CASSYQPGQGAGTEAFF.

The V call is TRBV19, the J call TRBJ2-2; D gene uncertain. Trimming pared 2 bases from V and 0 bases from J, leaving 4 bases between. Germline V lookup: CDR1 LNHDA, CDR2 SQIVND (reference sequence). The CDR3 spans 14 residues. The DNA of the CDR3 is TGTGCCAGTAGTATAATATCGAACACCGGGGAGCTGTTTTTT. Translated, it gives CASSIISNTGELFF.

The V gene is TRBV6-5, the J gene TRBJ1-1, with D unclear. Per the germline V gene, CDR1 is MNHEY and CDR2 is SVGAGI. This CDR3 comprises 14 residues. V was cut by 2 bases and J by 0 bases, with 7 bases left in between. The CDR3 nucleotides are TGTGCCAGCAGTTACGGTCGTGTGAACACTGAAGCTTTCTTT. This sequence encodes CASSYGRVNTEAFF.

This clonotype was seen only a few times. The chain combines TRBV27 with TRBJ2-2; TRBD1 agrees at 9 bases. Germline assignment: CDR1 MNHEY and CDR2 SMNVEV (reference sequence). This CDR3 comprises 18 residues. V was clipped by 3 bases and J by 2 bases; unmatched bases: 10. CDR3 in DNA: TGTGCCAGCAGTTTTCACCCACGGGACAGGGCCAACACCGGGGAGCTGTTTTTT. This encodes CASSFHPRDRANTGELFF.

This chain joins TRBV7-2 and TRBJ1-2, with unresolved D. The CDR3 is 12 residues long. Trimming removed 7 bases from V and 4 bases from J, with 10 bases in between. CDR1 and CDR2 (germline): SGHTA, FQGNSA. The CDR3 here is CASTSVTYGYTF. CDR3 sequence (DNA): TGTGCCAGCACCTCGGTGACCTATGGCTACACCTTC.

In its sample, this clonotype was seen many times. Relative to the germline gene, one junction end is altered; a read error may explain this. The chain uses TRBV5-4 and TRBJ1-2; unclear D gene. Germline V gene sequence: CDR1 SGHNT, CDR2 YYREEE (reference sequence). The CDR3 length is 13 residues. Here the CDR3 reads CASSHIESWVISF. CDR3 nucleotide sequence: TGTGCCAGCAGCCACATAGAGTCTTGGGTTATTTCCTTC. Variable domain in full (rest from reference TRBV5-4 and TRBJ1-2): ETGVTQSPTHLIKTRGQQVTLRCSSQSGHNTVSWYQQALGQGPQFIFQYYREEENGRGNFPPRFSGLQFPNYSSELNVNALELDDSALYLCASSHIESWVISFGSGTRLTVV.

Details on this clonotype: An end of the junction does not agree with germline; a read error may underlie this. The J gene is TRBJ2-1, the V gene TRBV7-6, with D possibly matching TRBD1 (6 bases). From germline, CDR1 is SGHVS and CDR2 FNYEAQ. This CDR3 is 14 amino acids long. The CDR3 here is CASSLGGPSNEQFF. The CDR3 coding sequence is TGTGCTAGCAGCTTAGGGGGACCGAGTAATGAGCAGTTCTTC. Supplemented by reference TRBV7-6 and TRBJ2-1, the full variable domain reads GAGVSQSPRYKVTKRGQDVALRCDPISGHVSLYWYRQALGQGPEFLTYFNYEAQQDKSGLPNDRFSAERPEGSISTLTIQRTEQRDSAMYRCASSLGGPSNEQFFGPGTRLTVL.

This clonotype was found a few times. The J gene is TRBJ2-1, the V gene TRBV7-6; TRBD1 matches at 9 bases. Trimming at V came to 4 bases and at J to 14 bases, leaving 3 bases not matched to a gene. The CDR3 has 11 residues. CDR1 is SGHVS, CDR2 FNYEAQ, per germline. CDR3 coding DNA: TGTGCCAGCAGCTGGGACAGGGAGGAGTTCTTC. It specifies CASSWDREEFF.

This clonotype was found many times. V and J are TRBV18 and TRBJ1-1, with D possibly being TRBD1 (5 bases). This CDR3 comprises 18 residues. Germline V gene data show CDR1 as KGHSH and CDR2 as LQKENI. V was pared by 0 bases and J by 0 bases, with 17 bases between. The CDR3 loop is CASSPPWGLAQVNTEAFF. The CDR3 nucleotides are TGTGCCAGCTCACCACCCTGGGGTTTGGCACAGGTGAACACTGAAGCTTTCTTT.

This clonotype has just a few counts. V is TRBV6-1 and J is TRBJ2-7; a weak D match, TRBD1 (6 bases). Germline CDR1 MNHNS, CDR2 SASEGT. This CDR3 has 14 residues. V lost 3 bases and J 5 bases, leaving 14 bases between the germline ends. The CDR3 here is CASSDAGAGNEQYV. In DNA form, the CDR3 reads TGTGCCAGCAGTGATGCAGGGGCGGGCAACGAGCAGTACGTC.

This sequence joins TRBV4-1 and TRBJ2-1; 7 bases are shared with TRBD1. The CDR3 runs to 16 residues. Trimming took 0 bases from V and 9 from J; bases not matched to a gene: 11. Germline V gene data show CDR1 as MGHRA and CDR2 as YSYEKL. The CDR3 here is CASSQERQGEGFEQFF. CDR3 bases: TGCGCCAGCAGCCAAGAAAGACAGGGTGAGGGGTTTGAGCAGTTCTTC.

The V gene is TRBV9, the J gene TRBJ1-1; D unclear. V gave up 0 bases and J gave up 3 bases, with 12 bases separating them. The CDR3 has 15 residues. The germline gives CDR1 SGDLS, CDR2 YYNGEE. In DNA form, the CDR3 reads TGTGCCAGCAGCGTAGGAGGGCAGACATACACTGAAGCTTTCTTT. This sequence encodes CASSVGGQTYTEAFF.

The V call is TRBV27, the J call TRBJ1-5, with 10 positions matching TRBD1. V shed 4 bases and J 4 bases; nucleotides not matched to a gene: 7. This CDR3 is 16 amino acids long. The germline gives CDR1 MNHEY, CDR2 SMNVEV (reference sequence). As DNA, the CDR3 is TGTGCCAGCAGTTCCGGGACAGGGGCTTGGAATCAGCCCCAGCATTTT. Its protein product is CASSSGTGAWNQPQHF.

The V call is TRBV29-1, the J call TRBJ2-3, with 9 bases fitting TRBD2. The germline gives CDR1 SQVTM, CDR2 ANQGSEA. V lost 6 bases, J lost 2 bases, and 3 bases stayed unmatched. The length of the CDR3 is 13 residues. For the CDR3, the DNA is TGCAGCGTACTAGCGGGCAACACAGATACGCAGTATTTT. Translated: CSVLAGNTDTQYF.

V and J are TRBV6-2 or TRBV6-3 and TRBJ1-2; 7 bases are a match to TRBD1. CDR1 is MNHEY, CDR2 SVGEGT, per germline. V dropped 2 bases and J dropped 8; count of bases not matched to a gene: 5. The CDR3 loop spans 13 amino acids. The DNA of the CDR3 is TGTGCCAGCAGTTACGGACAGGAAAGAGGCTACACCTTC. This encodes CASSYGQERGYTF.

The chain couples TRBV6-6 to TRBJ1-2; D is undetermined. The CDR3 runs to 14 residues. V dropped 3 bases and J dropped 4 bases, with 12 bases sitting between them. Germline CDR1 and CDR2: MNHNY and SVGAGI (reference sequence). The CDR3 here is CASSYYGLSYGYTF. For the CDR3, the DNA is TGTGCCAGCAGTTATTATGGATTATCCTATGGCTACACCTTC.

The V and J genes are TRBV27 and TRBJ1-2; 7 bases align to TRBD1. The CDR3 totals 13 residues. After removal of 10 bases from V and 3 bases from J, the junction contained 8 bases not matched to a gene. Germline V gene lookup returns CDR1 MNHEY and CDR2 SMNVEV (reference sequence). CDR3 bases: TGTGCCACCCCAGGGGGAAGTGACTATGGCTACACCTTC. Translating it yields CATPGGSDYGYTF.

This sequence joins TRBV7-6 and TRBJ2-1; D assignment may be TRBD1 or TRBD2 (6 bases each). This CDR3 spans 17 amino acids. V lost 1 base, J lost 9 bases, and 22 bases lay in between. From germline, CDR1 is SGHVS and CDR2 FNYEAQ. The CDR3 sequence: CASSLEGAGTPYSEQFF. For the CDR3, the DNA is TGTGCCAGCAGCTTAGAAGGGGCGGGGACACCTTATTCTGAGCAGTTCTTC. The full variable domain, in which reference TRBV7-6 and TRBJ2-1 provide the parts outside the CDR3, is GAGVSQSPRYKVTKRGQDVALRCDPISGHVSLYWYRQALGQGPEFLTYFNYEAQQDKSGLPNDRFSAERPEGSISTLTIQRTEQRDSAMYRCASSLEGAGTPYSEQFFGPGTRLTVL.

This clonotype came up many times. The CDR3 loop is CASSLVRELGTEAFF. Here the CDR3 DNA reads TGTGCCAGCAGTTTAGTAAGGGAACTGGGCACTGAAGCTTTCTTT. The rearrangement joins TRBV27 to TRBJ1-1; D is undetermined. The CDR3 covers 15 residues. Germline V CDR1 and CDR2: MNHEY, SMNVEV (reference sequence). V was clipped by 2 bases and J by 4 bases, with 14 bases between them.

This clonotype showed up just a few times. V gene TRBV6-5 combines with J gene TRBJ1-6; tentatively, D is TRBD1 (6 bases). CDR1 is MNHEY, CDR2 SVGAGI, per germline. The CDR3 has 16 residues. The ends were cut back, 2 bases at V and 3 bases at J, with 11 bases in the middle. The CDR3 here is CASSYGIGGYNSPLHF. CDR3 nucleotide sequence: TGTGCCAGCAGTTACGGTATAGGGGGCTATAATTCACCCCTCCACTTT.

In this sample, this clonotype turned up a few times. This chain connects TRBV27 to TRBJ2-7, with D perhaps TRBD1 or TRBD2 (5 bases each). CDR1 and CDR2 (germline): MNHEY, SMNVEV (reference sequence). The CDR3 loop spans 14 amino acids. Trimming took 5 bases from V and 0 from J, leaving 11 bases between them. The CDR3 DNA reads as TGTGCCAGCAGTGATCGGGGCGGCTCCTACGAGCAGTACGTC. This sequence encodes CASSDRGGSYEQYV.

With respect to this clonotype: The junction departs from the called germline gene at one end, perhaps through a read error. J is TRBJ2-2 and V is TRBV6-4; a weak D match, TRBD1 (6 bases). This CDR3 has 13 residues. Germline CDR1 reads MRHNA; CDR2 reads SNTAGT. For the CDR3, the DNA is TGTGTCAGCAGTGAGACAGGCACCGGGGAGCTGTTTTTT. Amino acid sequence: CVSSETGTGELFF.

This clonotype appeared many times. The chain uses TRBV7-2 and TRBJ2-3; D not resolved. The CDR3 is 12 residues long. Germline CDR1 is SGHTA and CDR2 is FQGNSA. V lost 1 base to trimming and J lost 7 bases, with 6 bases between them. DNA for the CDR3: TGTGCCAGCAGCTTAGGGACGTATACGCAGTATTTT. Encoded protein: CASSLGTYTQYF.

This clonotype was counted a few times. The chain couples TRBV11-2 to TRBJ1-1; possible D gene TRBD1, 5 bases. The germline V gene has CDR1 SGHAT and CDR2 FQNNGV. The germline V and J ends were trimmed by 5 bases and 8 bases, with 15 bases remaining between them. This CDR3 comprises 13 residues. The CDR3: CASSGTIGGEAFF. CDR3 nucleotide sequence: TGTGCCAGCAGCGGGACCATTGGGGGGGAAGCTTTCTTT.

This clonotype showed up just a few times. The rearrangement uses TRBV18 and TRBJ2-7; D remains ambiguous. Germline V gene data show CDR1 as KGHSH and CDR2 as LQKENI. Trimming shortened V by 6 bases and J by 2 bases, and 14 bases separated the two germline ends. This CDR3 contains 14 residues. CDR3 in amino acids: CASSPTENPYEQYF. CDR3 bases: TGTGCCAGCTCGCCCACAGAAAACCCCTACGAGCAGTACTTC.

The chain combines TRBV6-2 or TRBV6-3 with TRBJ2-7; D possibly corresponds to TRBD2 (5 bases). The ends were cut back, 0 bases at V and 6 bases at J, with 12 bases in the middle. In germline, CDR1 is MNHEY, CDR2 SVGEGT. The CDR3 runs 14 residues. The CDR3 bases are TGTGCCAGCAGTTACTCGGCTCTAGCTCTCGAGCAGTACTTC. Translating gives CASSYSALALEQYF.

V and J are TRBV20-1 and TRBJ2-1; 10 nucleotides match TRBD2. The CDR3 is 14 residues long. Germline V gene data show CDR1 as DFQATT and CDR2 as SNEGSKA (reference sequence). V was clipped by 6 bases and J by 10 bases; unmatched bases: 12. The CDR3 sequence is CSAQLAGGRHEQFF. CDR3 DNA sequence: TGCAGTGCCCAATTAGCGGGGGGTCGACACGAGCAGTTCTTC.